This T cell receptor beta chain was captured by sequencing in a study of cytomegalovirus exposure and HLA in healthy donors (dated 2017 in TCRdb). Notes on the research overall: An earlier analysis of approximately 640 of the donors reported 250 to 350 Gb of sequence data and some 100 million unique TCR beta sequences from 150 million to 200 million T cells. To predict cytomegalovirus infection status, the study brought together high-throughput TCR immunosequencing, statistical association of individual TCRs with disease status, and machine learning. The later analysis used no new phenotypic data to find candidate immune exposures, relying instead on TCR beta sequences and their occurrence across donors. Among some 400 genotyped donors of the cohort, an average of approximately 240,000 unique TCR beta nucleotide sequences were sequenced per donor, around 20% of them non-productive. In addition to the first cohort of hundreds of subjects, a separate validation cohort of approximately 130 different subjects was used. To decide whether each TCR beta V gene segment behaved as functional or pseudogenic, an earlier analysis of nearly 600 of the donors relied on high-throughput TCR beta sequencing. Donor age, sex, ethnicity and CMV serostatus were compiled together with the repertoire data. An early release covering roughly 600 HLA-typed donors comprised roughly 300 gigabases of sequencing data and around 80 million unique TCR sequences. Class I and class II HLA loci were covered by the typing at four-digit resolution. Typing coverage varied by locus: roughly 629-630 donors for A, B, C, DRB1 and DQB1; roughly 510 for DQA1; more than 600 for DPA1; under 490 for DPB1. Of the approximately 400 genotyped donors, 81% were placed in the genetic ancestry cluster associated with self-reported Caucasian donors. Four to six DR-DQ haplotypes were handled as single units for association and clustering, since linkage in the cohort was strong. The aim of the study was to test whether cataloging public T cell receptors could identify signatures of past pathogen exposure. Every repertoire in the discovery cohort had been generated on one and the same sequencing platform. To study patterns of TCR occurrence, a later analysis re-analyzed previously published TCR beta repertoires from 700 or so donors and added high-resolution HLA genotyping. A later genetic analysis used genome-wide SNP genotypes for about 65% of the roughly 700 donors, treating that subset as a discovery cohort. The study used immunosequencing to profile the T cell repertoires of several hundred subjects and linked those repertoires to cytomegalovirus serostatus. Here is what the overall study found, with its caveats: A later analysis associated about 16,000 TCR beta sequences with specific HLA alleles at a false discovery rate of 0.05. A further reported finding was that TCR beta sequences accurately predicted the HLA-A and HLA-B alleles for most subjects in the first cohort. The authors suggested that the approach could potentially be generalized to other disease states and immunological phenotypes. A later genetic analysis associated a missense DCLRE1C variant with V-gene and J-gene trimming of TCR beta chains, and an independent cohort replicated the association. Immune exposure information for the cohort was limited to CMV serostatus. Because HLA typing was unavailable for some donors at each locus, only the typed subset was used in association tests. Several of the top co-occurrence clusters appeared to be linked to parvovirus B19, influenza, CMV and Epstein-Barr virus, according to a later analysis. In a later analysis, TCR association rates were found to vary across HLA loci, with the most associated TCRs seen for DRB1 alleles and the fewest for HLA-C alleles. Sequencing depth was assumed to be roughly uniform across donors in the presence/absence analyses, though that assumption may not hold. Most TCR sequences were observed very rarely across donors, whereas some public TCRs were present in many individuals. Compared with the roughly 720-donor mean, donors in an Asian-associated ancestry cluster had fewer N-insertions in productive TCRs, according to a later genetic analysis. Compared with equally common non-associated chains, HLA-associated TCR beta chains in a later analysis were more clonally expanded and had lower generation probabilities. Some IMGT-functional V segments, including TRBV6-2 and TRBV6-3, could not be distinguished by the 87-base-pair reads and were therefore excluded. The classifier was reported to diagnose cytomegalovirus status with high specificity and sensitivity in both the original and validation cohorts. When HLA alleles, especially DR and DQ, strongly co-occurred, TCR associations were difficult to assign to individual alleles. A cluster of highly shared sequence variants was judged likely to be a technical artifact of the sequencing pipeline. The cohort was sequenced for TCR beta chains only, and without alpha or paired-chain data the features that could be detected were limited. Correlated functional status among segregating V segments might reflect linkage disequilibrium, but an unknown experimental factor could not be ruled out. The study listed approximately 150 TCR beta chains as associated with cytomegalovirus. An earlier analysis of approximately 590 of the donors showed that most TCR beta V segments appeared in productive rearrangements either about 90% or about 30% of the time, which broadly matched IMGT annotations. A few of the identified cytomegalovirus-associated TCR beta chains were confirmed in vitro to be specific for cytomegalovirus antigens. According to a later analysis, most CMV-associated TCR beta chains appeared to be HLA-restricted, and the HLA associations seemed to be driven largely by CMV exposure. The earlier analysis of 587 of the donors excluded seventeen rarely observed V segments, including chromosome 9 orphons, because counts were too low.

To prepare the library, the immunoSEQ multiplex PCR assay was applied. The multiplex PCR relied on a mix of 60 forward primers for TCR Vbeta segments and 13 reverse primers for TCR Jbeta segments. A multiplex PCR assay on genomic DNA amplified the CDR3 region of rearranged TCR beta genes. On the Illumina HiSeq System, the amplified TCR beta libraries were sequenced as 87-base-pair reads. The published analysis was carried out like this. A later analysis tallied some 79 million unique TCR beta chains across the approximately 670 repertoires, and about 12 million of those chains were shared by two or more donors. To remove PCR and sequencing errors, raw reads were error-corrected and collapsed into unique sequences using a nearest-neighbor algorithm that merged closely related sequences. V, D and J gene segments were assigned by aligning CDR3 sequences to IMGT reference sequences. For a sequence to be retained, a match of at least six nucleotides was required to both a V gene segment and a J gene segment. Rearrangements were called productive when the CDR3 lacked stop codons and stayed in frame with V and J; all others were non-productive. CDR3 was defined by IMGT convention, running from the second conserved V-encoded cysteine to the conserved J-encoded phenylalanine. The earlier analysis of some 580 of the donors excluded any sequence lacking an unambiguous match to a single V gene segment. An earlier analysis of about 590 of the donors classified V segments as functional when productive rearrangements were above 56.7% and as segregating when the standard deviation between donors was above 5%. To diagnose cytomegalovirus status from the catalog of TCR beta chain sequences, a statistical classification framework was built. V and J gene assignment, in a later analysis, came from comparing TCR nucleotide sequences with IMGT/GENE-DB human TR gene sequences. Using the TCRdist pipeline, a later analysis assigned CDR3 sequences along with most-parsimonious VDJ recombination scenarios. In a later analysis, each TCR beta chain was defined by its CDR3 amino acid sequence together with its V-gene family, and reads without a unique V-gene family were excluded. To address suspected cross-contamination and a sequencing artifact, a later analysis removed around 600 highly shared, low-generation-probability nucleotide sequences. A later analysis calculated a clonal expansion index for each public chain from normalized within-repertoire ranks of inferred template counts. Generation probabilities in a later analysis came from a VDJ recombination model fitted to out-of-frame rearrangements, and those results were checked against IGoR. A later analysis scored TCR-TCR, TCR-HLA and TCR-CMV co-occurrence with hypergeometric tests, applying a repertoire-size bias correction to TCR pairs. In a later analysis, false discovery rates were estimated by permuting HLA or CMV assignments 20 times. In a later analysis, co-occurring TCRs were grouped using DBSCAN, with TCRdist sequence similarity added in when clustering inside HLA-allele-positive subsets. Repertoires with fewer than 30,000 or more than 120,000 public chains were left out of co-occurrence clustering, as were roughly five repertoires with anomalous nucleotide sharing. TCRdb mirrors the immuneACCESS table, restricted to in-frame sequences. Some clones are absent from its copies; in checked studies, under half trace to an unresolved V gene, and the reason for the others is unknown. From that table come the V and J calls and clone size; the DNA was used to work out D and trimming. Counted in this sample were 170,000 or so clones; roughly 75% of them appeared once. The ten largest clones represent 1% of the sample.

Turning to this clone: What this receptor recognizes is not known. The input lacks base qualities; no much larger clone sits a single base away.

The cohort was made up of around 720 healthy bone marrow donors. All cohort members were sampled while nominally healthy, although unrecorded immune exposures were likely present. The donor was CMV seropositive and was included in the group of 290 or so seropositive cohort members. Each donor provided a peripheral blood sample, and peripheral blood mononuclear cells were used for TCR beta sequencing. The Qiagen DNeasy Blood Extraction Kit was used to extract genomic DNA from the blood cell samples. The germline V gene encodes CDR1 DFQATT and CDR2 SNEGSKA (reference sequence). Inclusive of the bounding cysteine and phenylalanine, the CDR3 is 10 residues long. Solely the CDR3 DNA is kept, with 30 bases framed from the first base. V loses 5 bases of germline sequence and J loses 6 bases, and the interval between the two ends is 8 bases.

Material: PBMCs. This clonotype originated in a woman between 50 and 59 years old in good health and CMV-seropositive. The chain is made from TRBV20-1 and TRBJ2-7, with no reliable assignment of the D segment. The sequence in DNA is TGCAGTGCTGACATAAGCGAGCAGTACTTC. This codes for CSADISEQYF.